Many counts were recorded for the clone carrying this T cell receptor beta chain. Unique molecular identifiers were used in preparing the TCRbeta library. TCRdb reanalysed the PCR reads using MiXCR and keeps one entry per CDR3 protein. The table lists tens of thousands of distinct CDR3 sequences, 5% to 6.5% of them singletons. These data come from a study of T-cell reconstitution after alpha-beta-depleted transplantation in children. The germline gives CDR1 MDHEN, CDR2 SYDVKM. V shed 6 bases, J shed 5 bases, and the junction held 10 bases outside the gene matches. The CDR3 sequence is 16 residues long.

Sample: PBMCs, mostly from graft donor cells, taken 60 days after TCRalphabeta/CD19-depleted stem cell transplant. The V gene is TRBV28, the J gene TRBJ2-2; 9 bases fit TRBD1. The receptor comes from a female patient aged 2-10 years who had a stem cell transplant for aplastic anemia, so the T cells may come from the graft donor. The CDR3 region is CASRNSGQGQTGELFF. In DNA, the CDR3 is TGTGCCAGCAGGAATTCGGGACAGGGACAAACCGGGGAGCTGTTTTTT.